The T cell receptor beta chain described here comes from a study of shared clonotypes between healthy human individuals. TCRdb's table, derived via immunoSEQ multiplex PCR, lists solely in-frame clones and lacks some. The table lists a few million clones, roughly 95% of them singletons. Germline V gene sequence: CDR1 ENHRY, CDR2 SYGVKD. This CDR3 region has 13 residues. V shed 4 bases and J shed 3 bases, with 7 bases lying between them. Sequenced sample: naive CD4+ T cells sorted from blood. The subset is: CD45RA+ positively selected. The clonotype was recovered from a man between 18 and 29 years old in good health. V is TRBV10-3 and J is TRBJ2-1; TRBD2 might be the D (6 bases). This CDR3 is CAISVADYNEQFF. The CDR3 DNA follows: TGTGCCATCAGTGTAGCGGACTACAATGAGCAGTTCTTC.